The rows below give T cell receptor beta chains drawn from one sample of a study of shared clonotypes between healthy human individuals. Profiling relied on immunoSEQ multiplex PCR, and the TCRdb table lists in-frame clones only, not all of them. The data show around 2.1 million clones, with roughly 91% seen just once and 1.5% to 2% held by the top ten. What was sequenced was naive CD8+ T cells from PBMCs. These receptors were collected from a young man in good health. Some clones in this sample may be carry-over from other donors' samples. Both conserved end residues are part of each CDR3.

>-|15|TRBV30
CAWSSSLVDSYEQYF
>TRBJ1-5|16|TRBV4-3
CASSTFRDPTDQPQHF
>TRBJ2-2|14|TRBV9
CASSPLPGAGELFF
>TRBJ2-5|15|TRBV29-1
CSVANIRTGGETQYF
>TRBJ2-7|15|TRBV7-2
CASSQRGLHSYEQYF
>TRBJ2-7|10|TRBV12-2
CASRPREQYF
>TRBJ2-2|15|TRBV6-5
CASSYSRANTGELFF
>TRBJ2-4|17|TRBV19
CASSAPRGGLAKNIQYF
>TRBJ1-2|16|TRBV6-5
CASSFGQSYWPYGYTF
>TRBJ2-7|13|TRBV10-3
CAISEGLSYEQYF
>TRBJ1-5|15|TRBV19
CASSTPWQGNQPQHF
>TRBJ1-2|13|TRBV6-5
CASSSLEDYGYTF
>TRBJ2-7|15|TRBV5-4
CASSPTSGSTHEQYF
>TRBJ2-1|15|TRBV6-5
CASRIIAGGPNEQFF
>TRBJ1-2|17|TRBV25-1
CASSDPGGGAANYGYTF
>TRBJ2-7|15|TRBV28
CASSFSGRPHYEQYF
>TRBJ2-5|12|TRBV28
CASSSPRGEQYF
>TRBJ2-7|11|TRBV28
CASSSGGEQYF
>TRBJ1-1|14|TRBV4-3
CASSQVNRADEAFF
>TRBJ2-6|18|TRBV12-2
CASRLGGTPGSGANVLTF
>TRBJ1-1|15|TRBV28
CASRGQGAIDTEAFF
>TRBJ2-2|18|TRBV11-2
CASSLQGARLPDTGELFF
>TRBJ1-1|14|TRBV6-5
CASRQGSVNTEAFF
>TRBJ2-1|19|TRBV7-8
CASSSHPGQVVLGGNEQFF
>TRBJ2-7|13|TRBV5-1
CASTGTGVYEQYF
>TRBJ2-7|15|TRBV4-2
CASSPKDRGPYQQYF
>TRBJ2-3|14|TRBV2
CASSEGLVADTQYF
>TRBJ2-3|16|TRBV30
CAWSVGLAGVRDTQYF
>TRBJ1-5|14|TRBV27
CASRDQGPNQPQHF
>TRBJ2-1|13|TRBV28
CASSLRGVNEQFF
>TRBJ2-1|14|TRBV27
CASSLAGGWNEQFF
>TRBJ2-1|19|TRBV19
CASSATGTSGGGSYNEQFF
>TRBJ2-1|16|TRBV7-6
CASSLSTSGLYNEQFF
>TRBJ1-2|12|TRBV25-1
CASSPGAYGYTF
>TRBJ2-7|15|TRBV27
CASSPGQGAYLEQYF
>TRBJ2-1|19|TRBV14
CASSQTGTSGGPSYNEQFF
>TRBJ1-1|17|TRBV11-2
CASSLNLYSNLNTEAFF
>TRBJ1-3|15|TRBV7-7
CASSLGQHAGNTIYF
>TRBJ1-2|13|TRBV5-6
CASMGQANYGYTF
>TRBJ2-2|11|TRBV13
CASAGPGELFF
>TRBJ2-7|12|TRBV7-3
CASTLPVLEQYF
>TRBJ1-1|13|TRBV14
CASSQVQGATTFF
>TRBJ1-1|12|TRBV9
CASSAGNTEAFF
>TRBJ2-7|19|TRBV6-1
CASSEPDVGLGPSSYEQYF
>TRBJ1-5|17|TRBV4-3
CASSQDWGGGSNQPQHF
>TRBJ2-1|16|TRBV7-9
CASSLVGRSRGGEQFF
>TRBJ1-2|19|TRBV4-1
CASSRTDHNVPAARYGYTF
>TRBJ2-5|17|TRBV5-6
CASSLRFRGINQETQYF
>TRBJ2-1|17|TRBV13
CASSLGEAGLPYNEQFF
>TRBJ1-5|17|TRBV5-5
CASSLAQGAVWTQPQHF
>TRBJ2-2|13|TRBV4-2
CASSQEVAGELFF
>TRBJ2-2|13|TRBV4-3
CASSQAWGGELFF
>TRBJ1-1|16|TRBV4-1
CASSQDLGPLGTEAFF
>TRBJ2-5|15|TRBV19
CASSLRSSGMETQYF
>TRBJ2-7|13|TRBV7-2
CASSSDIAYEQYF
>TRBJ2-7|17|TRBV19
CASSTGTSGSLWYEQYF
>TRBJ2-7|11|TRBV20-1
CSVVDSYEQYF
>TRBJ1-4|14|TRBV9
CASSDRDKDEKLFF
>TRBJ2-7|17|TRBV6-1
CASSEAMAGDGTYEQYF